What follows are 29 T cell receptor beta chains derived from one specimen sequenced in a study of T-cell reconstitution after alpha-beta-depleted transplantation in children. Unique molecular identifiers were used in preparing the TCRbeta library. TCRdb re-called the PCR reads with MiXCR, one entry per CDR3 protein. The top ten clones hold around 4.5% of a sample with 700,000 to 950,000 distinct CDR3 sequences, roughly 15% of them seen once. The sequences come from PBMCs, mostly from graft donor cells, collected 360 days after TCRalphabeta/CD19-depleted stem cell transplant. The receptors here all came from a male patient younger than 18 who had a stem cell transplant for acute lymphoblastic leukemia, so the T cells may come from the graft donor.

This clonotype appeared a few times. This rearrangement joins TRBV18 to TRBJ2-7; weak D call: TRBD1 (5 bases). V lost 0 bases to trimming and J lost 3 bases, with 15 bases between them. Germline V gene data show CDR1 as KGHSH and CDR2 as LQKENI. The CDR3 spans 16 residues. CDR3 nucleotide sequence: TGTGCCAGCTCACCACCAAACCAGGGCCAGAGCTACGAGCAGTACTTC. It yields the protein CASSPPNQGQSYEQYF.

This clonotype was seen repeatedly, ten times or more. The chain links TRBV18 to TRBJ1-4, with D possibly TRBD1 on 5 matching bases. The V end lost 6 bases, the J end lost 0 bases, and 14 bases lay between the germline ends. There are 16 residues in the CDR3. From germline, CDR1 is KGHSH and CDR2 LQKENI. CDR3 bases: TGTGCCAGCTCCCCGGTCAGGGCTGCAACTAATGAAAAACTGTTTTTT. The encoded protein is CASSPVRAATNEKLFF.

This clonotype was seen a handful of times. This rearrangement joins TRBV12-3 or TRBV12-4 to TRBJ2-2, with TRBD1 matching 8 bases. Trimming at V came to 8 bases and at J to 5 bases, leaving 25 bases not matched to a gene. The CDR3 is 20 residues long. CDR3 residues: CASPRPSTGGFASLTGELFF. CDR3 DNA sequence: TGTGCCAGCCCACGTCCGAGTACAGGGGGGTTTGCGAGTCTTACCGGGGAGCTGTTTTTT.

In this sample, this clonotype turned up many times. The chain carries TRBV29-1 and TRBJ2-1; D call uncertain. With 5 bases removed from V and 9 bases from J, the gap between germline ends came to 23 bases. The CDR3 loop spans 15 amino acids. Per the germline V gene, CDR1 is SQVTM and CDR2 is ANQGSEA. Here the CDR3 reads CSVLEANNFSSEQFF. Written as DNA, the CDR3 is TGCAGCGTTCTCGAAGCCAACAATTTTTCGTCTGAGCAGTTCTTC.

This chain connects TRBV9 to TRBJ2-1, with 8 bases identical to TRBD1. V dropped 3 bases and J dropped 7; count of bases not matched to a gene: 12. Germline V gene sequence: CDR1 SGDLS, CDR2 YYNGEE. This CDR3 contains 16 residues. Here the CDR3 reads CASSGQSGGAFNEQFF. Here the CDR3 DNA reads TGTGCCAGCAGCGGCCAGTCAGGGGGCGCTTTTAATGAGCAGTTCTTC. Together with reference TRBV9 and TRBJ2-1, the CDR3 gives the full variable domain: DSGVTQTPKHLITATGQRVTLRCSPRSGDLSVYWYQQSLDQGLQFLIQYYNGEERAKGNILERFSAQQFPDLHSELNLSSLELGDSALYFCASSGQSGGAFNEQFFGPGTRLTVL.

This clonotype was picked up many times. This rearrangement joins TRBV29-1 to TRBJ2-7; D not resolved. This CDR3 comprises 12 residues. CDR1 is SQVTM and CDR2 is ANQGSEA in the germline V gene. The V gene lost 4 bases and the J gene lost 3 bases, with 10 bases spanning the gap. The chain's CDR3 is CSVGVRDYEQYF. The CDR3, as DNA: TGCAGCGTTGGAGTGAGAGACTACGAGCAGTACTTC.

This clonotype was seen repeatedly, ten times or more. Since a much larger clone is just one base distant, this may be a read error. The V call is TRBV7-7, the J call TRBJ2-3; 13 bases align to TRBD2. The germline gives CDR1 SSHAT, CDR2 FNYEAQ (reference sequence). The CDR3 loop spans 16 amino acids. The V gene end was trimmed by 4 bases and the J gene end by 4 bases; junction bases not matched to a gene: 5. This CDR3 is CASSSGLAGEADTQYF. In nucleotides, the CDR3 is TGTGCCAGCAGCTCCGGACTAGCGGGAGAGGCAGATACGCAGTATTTT.

This clonotype was detected a few times. DNA of the CDR3: TGTGCCAGCGAGGGTACCGGGTGGAGACTAGCCTGGAATGAGCAGTTCTTC. Translated: CASEGTGWRLAWNEQFF. The rearrangement links TRBV9 to TRBJ2-1; TRBD2 matches 7 bases. The CDR3 covers 17 residues. Germline trimming cut 7 bases from V and 7 bases from J; bases unmatched to any gene: 20. Germline V gives CDR1 SGDLS, CDR2 YYNGEE.

The V and J genes are TRBV5-1 and TRBJ2-7; D is perhaps TRBD2 (6 bases). The ends were cut back, 4 bases at V and 0 bases at J, with 17 bases in the middle. CDR3 size: 16 residues. Germline CDR1 and CDR2: SGHRS and YFSETQ. The CDR3 here is CASSPDGAGSSYEQYF. CDR3 DNA sequence: TGCGCCAGCAGCCCGGATGGGGCGGGAAGCTCCTACGAGCAGTACTTC.

The table lists this clonotype with a few counts. The chain has TRBV2 and TRBJ1-5; D may be TRBD1 (5 bases). The length of the CDR3 is 14 residues. Germline assignment: CDR1 SNHLY and CDR2 FYNNEI. V gave up 6 bases and J gave up 5 bases, with 14 bases separating them. CDR3 nucleotides: TGTGCCAGCAGAGTAGAGGGGACGGATCAGCCCCAGCATTTT. Amino acids: CASRVEGTDQPQHF.

Notes on this clonotype: The CDR3 does not end in the conserved phenylalanine or tryptophan, so this is likely a read error. The limits of the CDR3 on the DNA are not certain, so only TCRdb's listed CDR3 is given. The J gene is TRBJ2-3, the V gene TRBV7-9; TRBD1 is the table's D call and was not checked against the DNA. Termini included, the CDR3 measures 12 amino acids. The germline gives CDR1 SEHNR, CDR2 FQNEAQ (reference sequence). This CDR3 is CASSLGSQPPRV.

This clonotype was counted a few times. The chain links TRBV20-1 to TRBJ2-4; TRBD2 agrees at 9 bases. V was clipped by 3 bases and J by 2 bases; unmatched bases: 8. CDR3 length equals 16 residues. CDR1 and CDR2 (germline): DFQATT, SNEGSKA (reference sequence). The chain's CDR3 is CSASPLSGRPKNIQYF. In nucleotides, the CDR3 is TGCAGTGCTAGCCCGCTAAGCGGGAGGCCCAAAAACATTCAGTACTTC.

This clonotype was observed a few times. J is TRBJ1-5 and V is TRBV20-1, with TRBD1 matching 7 bases. The CDR3 is made up of 13 amino acids. Losses at the gene ends were 5 bases for V and 1 base for J; bases not matched to a gene: 2. Per germline, CDR1 DFQATT and CDR2 SNEGSKA (reference sequence). CDR3 sequence (DNA): TGCAGTGCTGGACAGGCGAGCAATCAGCCCCAGCATTTT. This encodes CSAGQASNQPQHF.

J is TRBJ2-1 and V is TRBV5-1; D gene unclear. CDR1 is SGHRS and CDR2 is YFSETQ in the germline V gene. V was pared by 0 bases and J by 8 bases, with 9 bases between. There are 13 residues in the CDR3. The CDR3 here is CASSLVPNYEQFF. The CDR3 coding sequence is TGCGCCAGCAGCTTGGTTCCAAACTATGAGCAGTTCTTC.

This clonotype has only a few counts. V and J are TRBV18 and TRBJ2-5; 14 bases align to TRBD2. Trimming took 2 bases from V and 4 from J; bases not matched to a gene: 3. The germline CDR1 and CDR2 sequences are KGHSH and LQKENI. The length of the CDR3 is 16 residues. This CDR3 is CASSPGLAGGTETQYF. Written as DNA, the CDR3 is TGTGCCAGCTCACCAGGACTAGCGGGAGGCACAGAGACCCAGTACTTC.

The chain recombines TRBV12-3 or TRBV12-4 with TRBJ2-7; the D call may be TRBD1 or TRBD2 (5 bases each). The CDR3 is made up of 14 amino acids. Trimming stripped 6 bases from V and 2 bases from J, with 14 bases between. CDR3 sequence reads: CASSLQGRPYEQYF. CDR3 DNA sequence: TGTGCCAGCAGCCTCCAGGGACGTCCCTACGAGCAGTACTTC.

This clonotype was found a few times. The chain is built from TRBV5-5 and TRBJ2-1; 8 bases are a match to TRBD2. Looked up from germline, CDR1 is SGHKS and CDR2 is YYEKEE (reference sequence). The ends lost 0 bases at V and 3 bases at J; junction bases unmatched: 5. This CDR3 spans 16 amino acids. The CDR3 DNA sequence: TGTGCCAGCAGCTTGGGGTACAGCGGGAGCTACAATGAGCAGTTCTTC. It translates to CASSLGYSGSYNEQFF.

V usage is TRBV20-1 and J usage is TRBJ2-1; D assignment may be TRBD1 or TRBD2 (5 bases each). V was shortened by 2 bases and J by 14 bases, with 13 bases between the two germline ends. This CDR3 comprises 11 residues. Germline V lookup: CDR1 DFQATT, CDR2 SNEGSKA (reference sequence). DNA of the CDR3: TGCAGTGCTAGACCGAACGTGGGGGAGTTCTTC. Its protein product is CSARPNVGEFF.

The V and J genes are TRBV5-1 and TRBJ2-3, with 11 bases matching TRBD2. Trimming cost V 0 bases and J 6 bases; bases outside gene matches: 9. The length of the CDR3 is 17 residues. CDR1 and CDR2 (germline): SGHRS, YFSETQ. The CDR3 is CASSLALLLAGADTQYF. CDR3 nucleotides: TGCGCCAGCAGCTTGGCCCTGTTACTAGCGGGAGCCGATACGCAGTATTTT.

V gene TRBV7-9 combines with J gene TRBJ2-7, with TRBD1 matching 7 bases. With V trimmed by 4 bases and J by 2 bases, 11 bases remained unmatched. The CDR3 is 16 residues long. Germline CDR1 reads SEHNR; CDR2 reads FQNEAQ (reference sequence). In DNA, the CDR3 is TGTGCCAGCAGCTACCTGCCGGACAGGCCTACCTACGAGCAGTACTTC. As protein: CASSYLPDRPTYEQYF.

This clonotype has only a few counts. The chain joins TRBV2 to TRBJ1-4; D perhaps matches TRBD1 (6 bases). Germline-derived CDR1 and CDR2 are SNHLY and FYNNEI. The CDR3 loop spans 13 amino acids. Trimming shortened V by 4 bases and J by 4 bases, and 7 bases separated the two germline ends. The CDR3 nucleotides are TGTGCCAGCAGTGGACAGGATAATGAAAAACTGTTTTTT. Translating it yields CASSGQDNEKLFF.

This clonotype came up a few times. The rearrangement uses TRBV6-6 and TRBJ2-1; no firm D call. The V and J ends lost 2 bases and 5 bases respectively, with 4 bases between them. The CDR3 totals 12 residues. The germline CDR1 and CDR2 sequences are MNHNY and SVGAGI (reference sequence). CDR3 coding DNA: TGTGCCAGCAGTTACGCGAACAATGAGCAGTTCTTC. It encodes CASSYANNEQFF.

This sequence joins TRBV13 and TRBJ2-1, with D perhaps TRBD1 or TRBD2 (5 bases each). The CDR3 is 16 amino acids. Per the germline V gene, CDR1 is PRHDT and CDR2 is FYEKMQ (reference sequence). V was cut by 5 bases and J by 3 bases, with 17 bases left in between. CDR3 coding DNA: TGTGCCAGCAGCCACCAGGCTCTGGGGGACTACAATGAGCAGTTCTTC. Amino acid sequence: CASSHQALGDYNEQFF.

The CDR3: CASSLGLGQGEETQYF. CDR3 DNA: TGTGCCAGCAGCTTAGGATTGGGACAGGGAGAAGAGACCCAGTACTTC. The chain links TRBV11-2 to TRBJ2-5, with 9 bases lining up with TRBD1. The CDR3 is made up of 16 amino acids. The junction had 6 bases not matched to a gene; V was cut back by 1 base and J by 3 bases. Germline-derived CDR1 and CDR2 are SGHAT and FQNNGV.

CDR3 sequence reads: CASSSRAGGRLSDNEQFF. The CDR3 nucleotides read TGCGCCAGCAGCTCTAGAGCGGGAGGGCGCCTAAGTGACAATGAGCAGTTCTTC. The chain employs TRBV5-1 and TRBJ2-1, with 10 bases that match TRBD2. Trimming at V came to 3 bases and at J to 5 bases, leaving 14 bases not matched to a gene. From germline, CDR1 is SGHRS and CDR2 YFSETQ. There are 18 residues in the CDR3.

This clonotype was detected a few times. The chain joins TRBV6-5 to TRBJ2-7; 7 bases line up with TRBD1. The V segment lost 0 bases and the J segment 0 bases; nucleotides outside the gene matches: 5. The CDR3 extends over 16 amino acids. Germline V lookup: CDR1 MNHEY, CDR2 SVGAGI. CDR3 sequence reads: CASSYSGTVPSYEQYF. The CDR3 nucleotides are TGTGCCAGCAGTTACTCTGGGACAGTCCCCTCCTACGAGCAGTACTTC.

The rearrangement joins TRBV20-1 to TRBJ2-2; 8 nucleotides line up with TRBD2. Trimming cost V 0 bases and J 6 bases; bases outside gene matches: 9. The length of the CDR3 is 16 residues. Germline V gene sequence: CDR1 DFQATT, CDR2 SNEGSKA (reference sequence). This chain's CDR3 is CSARDQIGRASGELFF. CDR3 sequence (DNA): TGCAGTGCTAGAGATCAGATCGGGAGGGCTTCCGGGGAGCTGTTTTTT.

This clonotype came up a few times. V is TRBV20-1 and J is TRBJ1-6, with D hard to call. Trimming removed 5 bases from V and 6 bases from J, with 11 bases in between. CDR1 DFQATT and CDR2 SNEGSKA come from the germline V gene (reference sequence). The CDR3 has 13 residues. The CDR3 DNA reads as TGCAGTGCTGGGTGGGAAATTAATTCACCCCTCCACTTT. Translated: CSAGWEINSPLHF.

Note on this clonotype: Compared with germline, one end of the junction differs, possibly owing to a read error. This chain joins TRBV3-1 and TRBJ2-3; TRBD2 aligns across 11 bases. Per germline, CDR1 LGHDT and CDR2 YNNKEL (reference sequence). The CDR3 has 18 residues. CDR3 residues: CTSSPVFGTSGSTDTQYF. The CDR3 DNA is TGTACCAGCAGTCCAGTTTTTGGGACTAGCGGATCCACAGATACGCAGTATTTT.